The clone carrying this TCR beta chain was seen only a few times. Its antigen is unknown. V dropped 6 bases and J dropped 4 bases, with 9 bases sitting between them. Germline loops: CDR1 LGHNT, CDR2 FRNRAP. The CDR3 is 13 residues long. Original methodology: For papillary thyroid cancer, a distant-metastasis classifier was constructed from CDR3 differences observed across clinicopathological groups. TCRdb called clones again from the PCR reads with MiXCR. The V and J calls and clone size come from TCRdb's table, not from the authors' own analysis. This table has roughly 21,000 clones, about 30% appearing once. This sample was taken from a study of metastatic and nonmetastatic thyroid tumors. Study details: Repertoire comparison spanned blood and tumor or nodule tissue of malignant and benign thyroid patients. Study-level results: Reports indicated that malignant thyroid tumors showed significantly higher TCR beta diversity than benign nodules did, in blood and tumor.

No treatment had been given to any patient before thyroid surgery. This receptor was taken from a male donor with papillary thyroid cancer or a benign thyroid nodule (not recorded which). Some clones in this sample may be carry-over from other donors' samples. The rearrangement uses TRBV12-5 and TRBJ2-2, with D maybe TRBD1 (5 bases). The sample comprised tumor tissue. The DNA of the CDR3 is TGTGCTAGTGGGTCAGGGCTCACCGGGGAGCTGTTTTTT. This sequence encodes CASGSGLTGELFF.